This TCR beta chain was documented in a study of human T cells and chemical hapten exposure. Study information: Doses of diphenylcyclopropenone went to the patients' scalps weekly throughout the approximately 25-week study.

Time point here: patch test 1, 2 weeks after DPC sensitization. Noted treatment: therapeutic diphenylcyclopropenone sensitization with weekly scalp DPC. This clonotype was recorded a few times. TCRdb passed the RACE reads through MiXCR, listing each CDR3 protein once. The sample carries 75,000 to 100,000 distinct CDR3 sequences, under 15% recorded once. The receptor was derived from a woman between 35 and 50 years old with alopecia areata. Some clones in this sample may be carry-over from other donors' samples. The specimen was whole blood, collected in connection with sensitization to the hapten diphenylcyclopropenone (DPC).

The CDR3: CASSCPESQYF. The CDR3 DNA reads TGTGCCAGTAGCTGCCCGGAGTCCCAGTACTTC. The chain carries TRBV19 and TRBJ2-5; D gene uncertain. This CDR3 is built from 11 residues. Germline V lookup: CDR1 LNHDA, CDR2 SQIVND (reference sequence). Trimming took off 6 bases at V and 9 bases at J, with 11 bases between the two ends.